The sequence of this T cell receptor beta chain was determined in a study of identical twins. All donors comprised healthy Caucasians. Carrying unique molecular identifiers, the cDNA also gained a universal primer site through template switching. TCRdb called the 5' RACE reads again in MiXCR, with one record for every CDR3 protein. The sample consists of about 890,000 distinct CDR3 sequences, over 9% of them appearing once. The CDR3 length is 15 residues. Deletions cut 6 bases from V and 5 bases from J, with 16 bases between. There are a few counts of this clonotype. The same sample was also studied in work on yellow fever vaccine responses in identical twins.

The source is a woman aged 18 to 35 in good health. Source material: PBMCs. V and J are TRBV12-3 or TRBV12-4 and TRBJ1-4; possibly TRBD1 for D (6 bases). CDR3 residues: CASSRRGAGNEKLFF. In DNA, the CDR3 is TGTGCCAGCAGCCGGCGGGGGGCAGGGAATGAAAAACTGTTTTTT.